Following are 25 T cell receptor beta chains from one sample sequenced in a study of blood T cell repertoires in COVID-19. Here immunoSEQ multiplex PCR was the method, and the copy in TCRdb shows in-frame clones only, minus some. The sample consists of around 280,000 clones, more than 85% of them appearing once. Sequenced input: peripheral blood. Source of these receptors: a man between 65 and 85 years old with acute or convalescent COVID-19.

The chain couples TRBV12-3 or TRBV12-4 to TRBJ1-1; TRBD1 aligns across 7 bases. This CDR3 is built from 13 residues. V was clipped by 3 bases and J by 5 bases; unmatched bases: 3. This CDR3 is CASSFRGQTEAFF. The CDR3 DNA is TGTGCCAGCAGTTTTCGGGGACAGACTGAAGCTTTCTTT.

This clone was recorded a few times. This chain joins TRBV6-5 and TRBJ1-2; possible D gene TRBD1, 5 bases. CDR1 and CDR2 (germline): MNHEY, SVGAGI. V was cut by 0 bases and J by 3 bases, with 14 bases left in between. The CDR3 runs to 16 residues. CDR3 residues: CASSYSGRPGDYGYTF. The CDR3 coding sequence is TGTGCCAGCAGTTACTCGGGGCGGCCTGGGGACTATGGCTACACCTTC.

CDR3 loop: CAWSPTGGAEQYF. In nucleotides, the CDR3 is TGTGCCTGGAGTCCCACAGGGGGCGCCGAGCAGTACTTC. This chain connects TRBV30 to TRBJ2-7; 9 bases are a match to TRBD1. Germline CDR1 and CDR2: GTSNPN and SVGIG (reference sequence). CDR3 length equals 13 residues. The V and J ends lost 2 bases and 6 bases, in that order; junction bases with no gene match: 5.

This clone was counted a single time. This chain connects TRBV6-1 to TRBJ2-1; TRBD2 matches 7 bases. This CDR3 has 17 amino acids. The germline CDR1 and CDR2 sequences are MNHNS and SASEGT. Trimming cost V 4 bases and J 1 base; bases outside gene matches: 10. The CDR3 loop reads CASSGQISGYSYNEQFF. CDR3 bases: TGTGCCAGCAGTGGACAAATTAGCGGGTATTCCTACAATGAGCAGTTCTTC.

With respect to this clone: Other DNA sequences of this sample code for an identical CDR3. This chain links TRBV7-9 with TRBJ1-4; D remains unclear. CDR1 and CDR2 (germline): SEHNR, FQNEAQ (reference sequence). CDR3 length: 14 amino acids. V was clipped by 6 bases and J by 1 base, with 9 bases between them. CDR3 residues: CASSRRQTNEKLFF. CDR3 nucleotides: TGTGCCAGCAGTAGAAGACAAACTAATGAAAAACTGTTTTTT.

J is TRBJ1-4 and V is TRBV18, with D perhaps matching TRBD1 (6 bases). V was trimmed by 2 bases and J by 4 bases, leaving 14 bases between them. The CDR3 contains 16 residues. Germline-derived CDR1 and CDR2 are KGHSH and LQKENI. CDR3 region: CASSPTIGGFNEKLFF. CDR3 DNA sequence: TGTGCCAGCTCACCAACTATAGGGGGATTTAATGAAAAACTGTTTTTT.

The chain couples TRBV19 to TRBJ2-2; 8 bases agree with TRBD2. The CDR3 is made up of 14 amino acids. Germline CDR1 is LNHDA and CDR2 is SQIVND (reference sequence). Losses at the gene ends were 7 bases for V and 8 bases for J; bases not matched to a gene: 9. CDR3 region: CASTPSGGRGELFF. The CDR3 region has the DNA TGTGCCAGTACCCCGAGCGGGGGCCGTGGGGAGCTGTTTTTT.

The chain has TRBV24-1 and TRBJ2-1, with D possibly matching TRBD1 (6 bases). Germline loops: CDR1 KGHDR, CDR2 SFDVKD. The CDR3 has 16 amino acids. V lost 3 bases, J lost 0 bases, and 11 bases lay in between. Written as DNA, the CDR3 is TGTGCCACCAGTGATAAGACAGGCAGCTCCTACAATGAGCAGTTCTTC. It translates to CATSDKTGSSYNEQFF.

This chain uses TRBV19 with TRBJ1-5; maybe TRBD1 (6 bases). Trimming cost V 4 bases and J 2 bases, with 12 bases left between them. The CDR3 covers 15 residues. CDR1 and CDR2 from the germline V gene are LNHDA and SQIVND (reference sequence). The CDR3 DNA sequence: TGTGCCAGTAGTAATATTAGGACAGGCAATCAGCCCCAGCATTTT. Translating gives CASSNIRTGNQPQHF.

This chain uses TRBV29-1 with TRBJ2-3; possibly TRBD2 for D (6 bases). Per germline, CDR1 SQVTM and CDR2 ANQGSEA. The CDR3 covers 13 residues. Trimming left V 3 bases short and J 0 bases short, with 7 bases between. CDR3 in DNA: TGCAGCGTTGAGCGGGGTAGCACAGATACGCAGTATTTT. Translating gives CSVERGSTDTQYF.

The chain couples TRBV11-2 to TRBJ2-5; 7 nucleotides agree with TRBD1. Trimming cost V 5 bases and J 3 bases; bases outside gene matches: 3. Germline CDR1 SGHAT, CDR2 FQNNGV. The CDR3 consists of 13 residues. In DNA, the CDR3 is TGTGCCAGCAGCCCCGGACAGGAAGAGACCCAGTACTTC. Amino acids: CASSPGQEETQYF.

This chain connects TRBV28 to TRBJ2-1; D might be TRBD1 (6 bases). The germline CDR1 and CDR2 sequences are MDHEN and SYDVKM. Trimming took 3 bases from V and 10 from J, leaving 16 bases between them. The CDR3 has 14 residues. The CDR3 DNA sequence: TGTGCCAGCAGTTTCCCGACAGGCCCCAGGGAGCAGTTCTTC. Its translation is CASSFPTGPREQFF.

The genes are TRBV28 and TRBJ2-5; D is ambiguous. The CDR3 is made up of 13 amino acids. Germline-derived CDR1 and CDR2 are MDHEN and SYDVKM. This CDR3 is CASSDPNKETQYF. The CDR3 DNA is TGTGCATCCAGCGACCCTAACAAAGAGACCCAGTACTTC.

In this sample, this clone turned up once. The CDR3 region has the DNA TGTGCCAGCAGTCCGGGACAGGGGGCAGTCAAAAACATTCAGTACTTC. Encoded protein: CASSPGQGAVKNIQYF. V usage is TRBV27 and J usage is TRBJ2-4; 12 bases are a match to TRBD1. The ends lost 5 bases at V and 3 bases at J; junction bases unmatched: 5. The CDR3 totals 16 residues. Per germline, CDR1 MNHEY and CDR2 SMNVEV (reference sequence).

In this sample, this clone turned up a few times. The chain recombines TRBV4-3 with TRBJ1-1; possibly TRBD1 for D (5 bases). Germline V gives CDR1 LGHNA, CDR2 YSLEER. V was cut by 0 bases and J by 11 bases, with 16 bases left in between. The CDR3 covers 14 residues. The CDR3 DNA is TGCGCCAGCAGCCAAGACCCCCGGGGGTCGAGGGCTTTCTTT. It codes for CASSQDPRGSRAFF.

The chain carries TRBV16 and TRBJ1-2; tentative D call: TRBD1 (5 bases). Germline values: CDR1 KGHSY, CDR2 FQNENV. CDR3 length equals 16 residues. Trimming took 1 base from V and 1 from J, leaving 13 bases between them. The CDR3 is CASSQYNRGSNYGYTF. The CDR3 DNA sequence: TGTGCCAGCAGCCAATACAATAGGGGAAGTAACTATGGCTACACCTTC.

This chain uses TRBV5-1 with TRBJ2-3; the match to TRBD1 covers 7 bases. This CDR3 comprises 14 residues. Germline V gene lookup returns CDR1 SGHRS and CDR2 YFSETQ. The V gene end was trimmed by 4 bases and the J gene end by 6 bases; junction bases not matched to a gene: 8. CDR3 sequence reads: CASSQDRVPDTQYF. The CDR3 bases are TGCGCCAGCAGCCAAGACAGGGTCCCCGATACGCAGTATTTT. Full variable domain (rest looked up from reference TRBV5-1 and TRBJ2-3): KAGVTQTPRYLIKTRGQQVTLSCSPISGHRSVSWYQQTPGQGLQFLFEYFSETQRNKGNFPGRFSGRQFSNSRSEMNVSTLELGDSALYLCASSQDRVPDTQYFGPGTRLTVL.

CDR3 sequence (DNA): TGCAGCGTCCTACTAGTTAGGAGCACAGATACGCAGTATTTT. Translating it yields CSVLLVRSTDTQYF. V and J are TRBV29-1 and TRBJ2-3, with D possibly matching TRBD2 (5 bases). The CDR3 runs 14 residues. V lost 6 bases to trimming and J lost 0 bases, with 13 bases between them. CDR1 is SQVTM and CDR2 is ANQGSEA in the germline V gene.

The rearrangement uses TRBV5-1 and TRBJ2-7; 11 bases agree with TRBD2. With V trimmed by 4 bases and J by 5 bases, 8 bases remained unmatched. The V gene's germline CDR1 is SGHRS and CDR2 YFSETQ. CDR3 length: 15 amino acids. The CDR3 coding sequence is TGCGCCAGCAGCATCTTAGCGGGAGGGGCCCACGAGCAGTACTTC. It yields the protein CASSILAGGAHEQYF.

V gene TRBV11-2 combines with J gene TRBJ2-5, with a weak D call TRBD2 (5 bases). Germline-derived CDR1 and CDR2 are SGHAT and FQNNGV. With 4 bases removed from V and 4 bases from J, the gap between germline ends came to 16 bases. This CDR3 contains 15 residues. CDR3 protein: CASSSSSGFGETQYF. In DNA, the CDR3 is TGTGCCAGCAGCTCTAGTTCGGGGTTTGGAGAGACCCAGTACTTC.

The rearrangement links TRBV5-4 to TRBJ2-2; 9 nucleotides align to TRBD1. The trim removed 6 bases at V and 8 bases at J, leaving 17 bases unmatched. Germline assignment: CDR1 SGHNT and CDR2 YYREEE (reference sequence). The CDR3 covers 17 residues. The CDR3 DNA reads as TGTGCCAGCACCAAAGGGGGGACAGGGTCGATTCGGGGGGAGCTGTTTTTT. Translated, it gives CASTKGGTGSIRGELFF. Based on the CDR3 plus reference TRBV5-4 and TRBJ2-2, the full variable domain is ETGVTQSPTHLIKTRGQQVTLRCSSQSGHNTVSWYQQALGQGPQFIFQYYREEENGRGNFPPRFSGLQFPNYSSELNVNALELDDSALYLCASTKGGTGSIRGELFFGEGSRLTVL.

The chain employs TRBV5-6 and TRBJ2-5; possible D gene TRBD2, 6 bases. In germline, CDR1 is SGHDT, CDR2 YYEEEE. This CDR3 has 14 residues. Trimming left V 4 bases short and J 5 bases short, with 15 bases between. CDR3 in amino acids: CASSGYTGGETQYF. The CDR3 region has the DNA TGTGCCAGCAGCGGCTACACAGGAGGGGAGACCCAGTACTTC.

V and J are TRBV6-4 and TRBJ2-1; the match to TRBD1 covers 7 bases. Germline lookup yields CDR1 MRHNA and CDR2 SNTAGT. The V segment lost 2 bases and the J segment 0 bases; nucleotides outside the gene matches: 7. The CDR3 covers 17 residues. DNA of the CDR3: TGTGCCAGCAGTGACCACTACAGACAGGGCTCCTACAATGAGCAGTTCTTC. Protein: CASSDHYRQGSYNEQFF.

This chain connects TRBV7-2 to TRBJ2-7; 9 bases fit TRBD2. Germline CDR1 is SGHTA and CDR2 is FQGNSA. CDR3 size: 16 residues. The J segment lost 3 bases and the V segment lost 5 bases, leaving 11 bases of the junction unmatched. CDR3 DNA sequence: TGTGCCAGCAGCCTCGCTGCCGTAGCGGGGGACTACGAGCAGTACTTC. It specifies CASSLAAVAGDYEQYF.

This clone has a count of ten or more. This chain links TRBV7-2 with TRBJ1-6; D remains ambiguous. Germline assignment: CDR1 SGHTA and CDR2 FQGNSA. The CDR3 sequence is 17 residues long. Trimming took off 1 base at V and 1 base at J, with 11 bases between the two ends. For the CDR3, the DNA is TGTGCCAGCAGCTTAGTAAGGGTAGCGTCCTATAATTCACCCCTCCACTTT. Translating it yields CASSLVRVASYNSPLHF. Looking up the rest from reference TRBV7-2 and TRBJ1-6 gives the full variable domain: GAGVSQSPSNKVTEKGKDVELRCDPISGHTALYWYRQSLGQGLEFLIYFQGNSAPDKSGLPSDRFSAERTGGSVSTLTIQRTQQEDSAVYLCASSLVRVASYNSPLHFGNGTRLTVT.